The entry below describes one T cell receptor (beta chain). Which antigen it targets is not known. Qualities for individual bases were not recorded, and no much larger clone is one base off. The data were obtained in a study of technical replicates of blood from a few donors (dated by TCRdb to the late 2010s). From its cysteine to its phenylalanine, the CDR3 spans 13 amino acids. Only the CDR3 part of the read is kept: 39 bases, read in frame from the first base. CDR1 and CDR2 were assigned from the germline V gene as SGHRS and YFSETQ. Trimming at the junction amounts to 1 base on V and 4 bases on J, and the germline ends lie 9 bases apart. Libraries were prepared through the immunoSEQ multiplex PCR assay. TCRdb took over this immuneACCESS table, retaining in-frame rearrangements with V and J assigned. Such tables are incomplete; in checked studies, under half of the missing clones stem from an unresolved V gene, and the remainder is unexplained. The sample has around 85,000 clones on record, less than 95% of them singletons. The ten largest clones add up to around 0.25% of the sample.

The sample taken for sequencing was T cells isolated from PBMCs. The clonotype originates from a human donor in good health. The chain is encoded by TRBV5-1 joined to TRBJ2-7; perhaps TRBD2 is the D gene, with 6 bases matching. Here the CDR3 is given as CASSLPSEYEQYF. The nucleotide sequence reads as follows: TGCGCCAGCAGCTTGCCTAGCGAGTACGAGCAGTACTTC.